This T cell receptor (beta chain) was sequenced during a study of OX40 agonist ivuxolimab in advanced cancers. Here immunoSEQ multiplex PCR was the method, and the copy in TCRdb shows in-frame clones only, minus some. Of 75,000 to 100,000 clones in the sample, roughly 93% are singletons; the top ten hold around 0.71%. Germline CDR1 and CDR2: LGHNA and YSLEER. The length of the CDR3 is 14 residues. V lost 1 base, J lost 2 bases, and 7 bases lay in between. This clone was seen just once. The sequence came from an adult with an advanced solid tumor such as melanoma, head and neck, liver or kidney cancer. The specimen was CD4+ or CD8+ T cells sorted from blood, collected in a trial of the OX40 agonist ivuxolimab. The chain joins TRBV4-3 to TRBJ2-3; D unresolved. CDR3 nucleotides: TGCGCCAGCAGCCAAGGGCTGTACACAGATACGCAGTATTTT. Protein sequence: CASSQGLYTDTQYF.